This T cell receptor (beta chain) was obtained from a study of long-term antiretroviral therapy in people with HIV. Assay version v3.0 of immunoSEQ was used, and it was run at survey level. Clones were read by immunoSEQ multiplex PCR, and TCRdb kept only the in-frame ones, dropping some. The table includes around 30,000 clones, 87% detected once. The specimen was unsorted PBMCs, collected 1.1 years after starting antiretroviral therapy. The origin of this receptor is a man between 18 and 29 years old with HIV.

DNA of the CDR3: TGTGCCACCAGAGAAAAACTGTTTTTT. Translation gives CATREKLFF. V gene TRBV21-1 combines with J gene TRBJ1-4. TRBV21-1 is a documented pseudogene. There are 9 residues in the CDR3.